Given below is one T cell receptor beta chain in context. Its antigen target is currently unknown. Base quality data are lacking; no much larger clone is found one base away. This sample is part of a study of OX40 agonist ivuxolimab in advanced cancers. Concerning the study at large: The costimulatory receptor OX40 (CD134) was targeted by ivuxolimab, a fully human IgG2 agonistic monoclonal antibody. Intravenous ivuxolimab was administered to patients every 2 weeks at six dose levels: 0.01, 0.1, 0.3, 1.5, 3 and 10 mg/kg. Of the roughly 52 dose-escalation patients, hepatocellular carcinoma was present in about 20, melanoma in around 15, renal cell carcinoma in 9 and head and neck cancer in 9. A male proportion of around 83% and a mean age of around 60 years, ranging from roughly 20 to 80, were recorded for the dose-escalation cohort. Patients were allowed to have had prior anti-PD-1, anti-PD-L1 or anti-CTLA-4 therapy, and approximately 40% of the dose-escalation patients had previously received checkpoint inhibitors. Partial responses were achieved by three dose-escalation patients, of whom one had hepatocellular carcinoma and two had cutaneous melanoma. Peripheral TCRbeta sequencing was intended to test whether TCR sequence diversity was altered and clonal T-cell expansion was caused by ivuxolimab. The paper covers the monotherapy dose-escalation part of the phase I ivuxolimab trial, which included N of about 51 patients. Overall study results and their limits: The antigen specificity of the clonally expanded peripheral T cells was not determined. In the 0.1-3.0 mg/kg groups, partial responders had among the lowest normalized peripheral clonal expansion, particularly in CD8+ T cells. Low levels of normalized T-cell clonal expansion were also shown by some nonresponding patients. After ivuxolimab, expanded clones were on average more numerous among CD8+ T cells than among CD4+ T cells. At doses from 0.1 to 3.0 mg/kg, clonal expansion was seen in both CD4+ and CD8+ blood T cells between baseline and week 6.

Patients with a history of autoimmune disease or receiving systemic immunosuppression were excluded from the trial. Peripheral blood for TCR sequencing was collected from all dose cohorts at baseline, on cycle 4 day 1, and on cycle 7 day 1. Samples came from an open-label, multicenter, first-in-human phase I dose-escalation trial of ivuxolimab. The trial enrolled adults with locally advanced or metastatic head and neck squamous cell, hepatocellular, melanoma or renal cell carcinoma. CD4+ and CD8+ T cells were sorted separately from peripheral blood before TCR sequencing. CDR1 and CDR2 were assigned from the germline V gene as SGHTA and FQGNSA. V is shortened by 6 bases, J by 3 bases, and the region joining them spans 9 bases. The CDR3 contains 12 residues, cysteine and phenylalanine counted. Of all the DNA, just the CDR3 is kept, 36 bases in frame from base 1. Genomic DNA was isolated from the sorted cells so that the TCRbeta CDR3 region could be sequenced. The immunoSEQ Assay was used for sequencing of TCRbeta CDR3 regions. TCRdb obtained this table from immuneACCESS and retained in-frame rearrangements with V and J assigned. These tables miss some clones; where compared with another copy, unresolved V genes account for less than half of the shortfall, and the remainder is unexplained. The sample yields 60,000 to 90,000 clones; about 87% were counted once. The biggest ten clones account for more than 0.85% of the sample.

The clonotype originates from an adult with an advanced solid tumor such as melanoma, head and neck, liver or kidney cancer. Sequences were derived from CD4+ or CD8+ T cells sorted from blood, sampled in a trial of the OX40 agonist ivuxolimab. The rearranged chain carries TRBV7-2 and TRBJ2-7; the D gene is perhaps TRBD1, on 5 matching bases. The CDR3 is CASSITGYEQYF. The nucleotide sequence reads as follows: TGTGCCAGCAGTATAACAGGCTACGAGCAGTACTTC.